Presented here are 4 T cell receptor beta chains from one specimen sequenced in a study of identical twins. TCRdb reprocessed the 5' RACE reads via MiXCR and lists one record per CDR3 protein. This table has some 590,000 distinct CDR3 sequences, 9% to 10% appearing once. This sample was also put to use in a study of yellow fever vaccine responses in identical twins.

Specimen: PBMCs. Every receptor here comes from a woman aged 18-35 years in good health.

The chain joins TRBV27 to TRBJ2-4; the D gene is possibly TRBD1 (5 bases). CDR3 length equals 15 residues. The germline V gene encodes CDR1 MNHEY and CDR2 SMNVEV (reference sequence). Trimming left V 2 bases short and J 4 bases short, with 12 bases between. The CDR3 reads CASSLQGLPKNIQYF. The DNA for the CDR3 is TGTGCCAGCAGTTTACAGGGCCTGCCTAAAAACATTCAGTACTTC.

The rearrangement joins TRBV4-1 to TRBJ2-7; TRBD2 aligns across 7 bases. CDR3 length: 16 residues. Germline values: CDR1 MGHRA, CDR2 YSYEKL. The V gene end was trimmed by 4 bases and the J gene end by 2 bases; junction bases not matched to a gene: 11. The CDR3 here is CASSPFLASGPYEQYF. CDR3 bases: TGCGCCAGCAGCCCCTTCCTTGCTAGCGGTCCCTACGAGCAGTACTTC.

The V and J genes are TRBV6-1 and TRBJ2-5, with TRBD1 matching 8 bases. In germline, CDR1 is MNHNS, CDR2 SASEGT. The CDR3 contains 16 residues. J gave up 4 bases and V 7 bases, and 14 bases lay outside the gene matches. Written as DNA, the CDR3 is TGTGCCAGCATCCCGCGCTCCCGCGACAGGGGAGAGACCCAGTACTTC. Translating gives CASIPRSRDRGETQYF.

V gene TRBV28 combines with J gene TRBJ2-7, with a weak D call TRBD1 (5 bases). V shed 7 bases and J shed 4 bases, with 23 bases lying between them. The CDR3 has 16 residues. From germline, CDR1 is MDHEN and CDR2 SYDVKM. The CDR3 is CASNPGPDKGWYEQYF. CDR3 coding DNA: TGTGCCAGCAACCCCGGACCGGACAAGGGGTGGTACGAGCAGTACTTC.